Sequencing of this TCR beta chain was carried out in a study of T cell clonotyping in hematopoietic cell transplantation. Study-level points and caveats: Cells were unsorted, so CD4 and CD8 contributions were not separated.

On this clone itself: Its antigen is still unknown.

Trimming pared 5 bases from V and 8 bases from J, leaving 16 bases between. There are 14 residues in the CDR3. The germline V gene encodes CDR1 SGHTA and CDR2 FQGNSA. As to time point: recipient sample about 28 days before transplant, after cytoreduction. Generated by immunoSEQ multiplex PCR, the TCRdb table keeps only in-frame clones and is missing some. The sample yields 45,000 or so clones, 82% seen once. Sequenced material: peripheral blood mononuclear cells, taken before stem cell transplant. The receptor was isolated from a man in his sixties with myelodysplastic syndrome. Some clones in this sample may be carry-over from other donors' samples. The rearrangement links TRBV7-2 to TRBJ1-3; D is ambiguous. As DNA, the CDR3 is TGTGCCAGCAGCCGAGGGCCTGATCGGGACACCATATATTTT. Its translation: CASSRGPDRDTIYF.